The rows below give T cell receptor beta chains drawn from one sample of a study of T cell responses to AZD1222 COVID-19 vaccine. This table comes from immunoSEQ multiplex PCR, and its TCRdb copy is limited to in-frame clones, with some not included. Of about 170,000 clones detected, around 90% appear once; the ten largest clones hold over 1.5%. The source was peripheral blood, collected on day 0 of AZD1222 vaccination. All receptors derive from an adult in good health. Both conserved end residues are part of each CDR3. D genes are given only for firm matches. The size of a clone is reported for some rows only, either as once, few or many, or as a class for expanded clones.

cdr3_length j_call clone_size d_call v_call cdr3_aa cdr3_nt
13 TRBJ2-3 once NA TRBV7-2 CASSPKSLDTQYF TGTGCCAGCAGCCCCAAGTCACTAGATACGCAGTATTTT
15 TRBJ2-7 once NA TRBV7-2 CASSLVADRSYEQYF TGTGCCAGCAGCTTAGTAGCAGACCGCTCCTACGAGCAGTACTTC
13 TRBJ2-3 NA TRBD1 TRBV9 CASSPGQSDTQYF TGTGCCAGCAGCCCGGGACAGTCAGATACGCAGTATTTT
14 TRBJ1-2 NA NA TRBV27 CASSRASANYGYTF TGTGCCAGCAGTCGGGCCTCAGCTAACTATGGCTACACCTTC
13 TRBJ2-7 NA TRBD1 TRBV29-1 CSVGQGGSYEQYF TGCAGCGTTGGACAGGGTGGGTCCTACGAGCAGTACTTC
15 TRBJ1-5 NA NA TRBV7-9 CASCRGDGGNQPQHF TGTGCCAGCTGTCGGGGGGATGGTGGCAATCAGCCCCAGCATTTT
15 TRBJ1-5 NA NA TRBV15 CATSREEKLNQPQHF TGTGCCACCAGCAGAGAGGAGAAGCTCAATCAGCCCCAGCATTTT
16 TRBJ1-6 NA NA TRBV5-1 CASSLVDFGTNSPLHF TGCGCCAGCAGCTTGGTGGACTTCGGAACAAATTCACCCCTCCACTTT
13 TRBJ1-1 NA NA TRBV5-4 CASSLGENTEAFF TGTGCCAGCAGCTTGGGAGAGAACACTGAAGCTTTCTTT
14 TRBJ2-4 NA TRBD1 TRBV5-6 CASSQGQVLAIQYF TGTGCCAGCAGCCAGGGACAGGTCTTGGCCATTCAGTACTTC
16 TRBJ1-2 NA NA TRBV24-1 CATSDLGRGADYGYTF TGTGCCACCAGTGATTTGGGGCGGGGGGCGGACTATGGCTACACCTTC
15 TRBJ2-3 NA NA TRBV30 CAWSVYSTSTDTQYF TGTGCCTGGAGTGTTTACAGTACTAGCACAGATACGCAGTATTTT
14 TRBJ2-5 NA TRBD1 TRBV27 CASSLTGGWETQYF TGTGCCAGCAGTTTAACAGGGGGTTGGGAGACCCAGTACTTC
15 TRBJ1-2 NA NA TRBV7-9 CASSLALSGGDGYTF TGTGCCAGCAGCTTAGCTCTCTCGGGGGGCGATGGCTACACCTTC